These 32 T cell receptor beta chains came from one sample sequenced in a study of blood T cell repertoires in COVID-19. The assay was immunoSEQ multiplex PCR, and TCRdb's table has in-frame clones only and misses some. The table has roughly 100,000 clones, more than 70% seen once. Sequencing input: peripheral blood. The receptors come from a woman aged 55 to 70 with acute or convalescent COVID-19.

In its sample, this clone was seen once. The chain carries TRBV3-1 (or the pseudogene TRBV3-2) and TRBJ2-1; D gene ambiguous. Germline values: CDR1 LGHDT, CDR2 YNNKEL (reference sequence). Trimming removed 3 bases at V and 5 bases at J, with 8 bases between. This CDR3 region has 13 residues. The CDR3 region is CASSQAVHNEQFF. The CDR3 bases are TGTGCCAGCAGCCAGGCGGTCCACAATGAGCAGTTCTTC.

The CDR3 DNA is TGTGCCAGCAGTTACGGACAGGCAACTAATGAAAAACTGTTTTTT. It yields the protein CASSYGQATNEKLFF. The chain recombines TRBV6-6 with TRBJ1-4; TRBD1 aligns across 7 bases. The V and J ends lost 2 bases and 0 bases, in that order; junction bases with no gene match: 0. Germline V gives CDR1 MNHNY, CDR2 SVGAGI (reference sequence). The CDR3 totals 15 residues.

CDR3 amino acids: CASSLDGLESTDTQYF. The CDR3 nucleotides read TGCGCCAGCAGCTTGGACGGACTAGAGAGCACAGATACGCAGTATTTT. The rearrangement links TRBV5-1 to TRBJ2-3; 7 bases line up with TRBD2. After removal of 0 bases from V and 0 bases from J, the junction contained 4 bases not matched to a gene. This CDR3 has 16 residues. Germline values: CDR1 SGHRS, CDR2 YFSETQ.

The chain has TRBV19 and TRBJ2-7; D remains ambiguous. Germline V gene sequence: CDR1 LNHDA, CDR2 SQIVND (reference sequence). The V and J ends lost 1 base and 0 bases respectively, with 10 bases between them. The CDR3 covers 15 residues. The CDR3 is CASSIVGESSYEQYF. CDR3 sequence (DNA): TGTGCCAGTAGTATAGTAGGAGAAAGCTCCTACGAGCAGTACTTC.

The gene calls are TRBV30 and TRBJ1-1; D is unresolved. CDR3 length: 11 amino acids. Looked up from germline, CDR1 is GTSNPN and CDR2 is SVGIG (reference sequence). Trimming removed 3 bases from V and 5 bases from J, with 7 bases in between. The CDR3 spells CAWSSGTEAFF. CDR3 in DNA: TGTGCCTGGAGCTCGGGGACTGAAGCTTTCTTT. Drawing the rest from reference TRBV30 and TRBJ1-1, the complete variable domain is SQTIHQWPATLVQPVGSPLSLECTVEGTSNPNLYWYRQAAGRGLQLLFYSVGIGQISSEVPQNLSASRPQDRQFILSSKKLLLSDSGFYLCAWSSGTEAFFGQGTRLTVV.

The chain is built from TRBV2 and TRBJ2-5, with a possible D match to TRBD2 (5 bases). There are 14 residues in the CDR3. The V gene lost 7 bases and the J gene lost 2 bases, with 14 bases spanning the gap. CDR1 is SNHLY and CDR2 is FYNNEI in the germline V gene. DNA for the CDR3: TGTGCCAGCACTTCTTTAGCGAATCAAGAGACCCAGTACTTC. This translates into CASTSLANQETQYF.

The CDR3 here is CAWSTPLAGHLNTQYF. CDR3 nucleotide sequence: TGTGCCTGGAGTACCCCCCTAGCGGGACATCTGAATACGCAGTATTTT. V is TRBV30 and J is TRBJ2-3, with 9 bases lining up with TRBD2. Germline V gene lookup returns CDR1 GTSNPN and CDR2 SVGIG (reference sequence). The V gene end was trimmed by 2 bases and the J gene end by 7 bases; junction bases not matched to a gene: 13. The CDR3 runs 16 residues. Variable domain in full (rest from reference TRBV30 and TRBJ2-3): SQTIHQWPATLVQPVGSPLSLECTVEGTSNPNLYWYRQAAGRGLQLLFYSVGIGQISSEVPQNLSASRPQDRQFILSSKKLLLSDSGFYLCAWSTPLAGHLNTQYFGPGTRLTVL.

This clone occurred once. In nucleotides, the CDR3 is TGTGCCAGCTTCCTGCGGGACGGGAGGGCCGGGAATGAGCAGTTCTTC. Encoded protein: CASFLRDGRAGNEQFF. The V call is TRBV2, the J call TRBJ2-1; 8 nucleotides line up with TRBD2. This CDR3 has 16 residues. The ends lost 8 bases at V and 7 bases at J; junction bases unmatched: 16. Germline lookup yields CDR1 SNHLY and CDR2 FYNNEI.

The chain is built from TRBV10-3 and TRBJ2-5, with 8 bases aligning to TRBD2. CDR1 ENHRY and CDR2 SYGVKD come from the germline V gene. This CDR3 is 17 amino acids long. Unmatched junction bases numbered 16, after V lost 3 bases and J lost 7 bases. CDR3 coding DNA: TGTGCCATCAGTGACTTAACCACTAGCGGCGCCAGTGGGACCCAGTACTTC. It translates to CAISDLTTSGASGTQYF.

V and J are TRBV6-5 and TRBJ2-2; a possible D gene is TRBD2 (6 bases). In germline, CDR1 is MNHEY, CDR2 SVGAGI. This CDR3 contains 14 residues. Trimming shortened V by 8 bases and J by 2 bases, and 12 bases separated the two germline ends. CDR3: CASGREPNTGELFF. CDR3 DNA sequence: TGTGCCAGCGGACGGGAGCCTAACACCGGGGAGCTGTTTTTT.

J is TRBJ2-3 and V is TRBV3-1 (or the pseudogene TRBV3-2), with 7 bases aligning to TRBD1. Trimming removed 1 base from V and 5 bases from J; junction bases left unmatched: 9. The germline V gene encodes CDR1 LGHDT and CDR2 YNNKEL (reference sequence). This CDR3 comprises 16 residues. CDR3 DNA: TGTGCCAGCAGCCAAGGGGGACAGTGGTTGGAAGATACGCAGTATTTT. Amino acid sequence: CASSQGGQWLEDTQYF.

V is TRBV7-9 and J is TRBJ2-1, with D perhaps matching TRBD2 (5 bases). Per germline, CDR1 SEHNR and CDR2 FQNEAQ (reference sequence). The length of the CDR3 is 14 residues. V was trimmed by 3 bases and J by 7 bases, leaving 13 bases between them. CDR3 sequence (DNA): TGTGCCAGCAGCTTCTGGGCGGGTAGGAATGAGCAGTTCTTC. This translates into CASSFWAGRNEQFF. Variable domain in full (rest from reference TRBV7-9 and TRBJ2-1): DTGVSQNPRHKITKRGQNVTFRCDPISEHNRLYWYRQTLGQGPEFLTYFQNEAQLEKSRLLSDRFSAERPKGSFSTLEIQRTEQGDSAMYLCASSFWAGRNEQFFGPGTRLTVL.

The gene calls are TRBV6-5 and TRBJ1-2, with TRBD1 identical over 8 bases. The CDR3 length is 13 residues. CDR1 and CDR2 (germline): MNHEY, SVGAGI. J was trimmed by 10 bases and V by 0 bases; bases with no gene match: 4. Here the CDR3 DNA reads TGTGCCAGCAGTTACTCCGGACAGGGAGCCTACACCTTC. Amino acids: CASSYSGQGAYTF.

The gene calls are TRBV7-2 and TRBJ2-1; D is possibly TRBD1 (6 bases). V was clipped by 5 bases and J by 7 bases, with 15 bases between them. The CDR3 sequence is 14 residues long. CDR1 is SGHTA, CDR2 FQGNSA, per germline. The CDR3 region has the DNA TGTGCCAGCAGCCCCCGACAGGCTAGGAATGAGCAGTTCTTC. It translates to CASSPRQARNEQFF.

The chain couples TRBV6-5 to TRBJ2-7, with 10 positions matching TRBD2. Germline CDR1 MNHEY, CDR2 SVGAGI. Trimming removed 0 bases from V and 6 bases from J; junction bases left unmatched: 5. This CDR3 is built from 15 residues. CDR3 sequence (DNA): TGTGCCAGCAGTTACTCAGCCCTAGCGGGAGCCGAGCAGTACTTC. Protein: CASSYSALAGAEQYF.

This clone came up once. The chain uses TRBV9 and TRBJ2-3; 10 nucleotides agree with TRBD2. The germline V gene encodes CDR1 SGDLS and CDR2 YYNGEE. This CDR3 has 18 amino acids. The V segment lost 0 bases and the J segment 4 bases; nucleotides outside the gene matches: 11. The DNA for the CDR3 is TGTGCCAGCAGCGTAGAGGCTAGCGGGAGTACCTCCGCAGATACGCAGTATTTT. Translated: CASSVEASGSTSADTQYF.

The genes are TRBV5-1 and TRBJ2-7; D is possibly TRBD1 (5 bases). This CDR3 is 14 amino acids long. V lost 2 bases and J 2 bases, leaving 11 bases between the germline ends. Germline loops: CDR1 SGHRS, CDR2 YFSETQ. CDR3 sequence (DNA): TGCGCCAGCAGCTTCGACAGAGAAACCTACGAGCAGTACTTC. Protein product: CASSFDRETYEQYF.

The chain joins TRBV5-4 to TRBJ1-1; tentatively, D is TRBD1 (6 bases). CDR1 is SGHNT and CDR2 is YYREEE in the germline V gene (reference sequence). The CDR3 is made up of 15 amino acids. Trimming took off 0 bases at V and 3 bases at J, with 12 bases between the two ends. The CDR3 nucleotides are TGTGCCAGCAGCTTGGGTGGGGGCGCCGACACTGAAGCTTTCTTT. Its translation: CASSLGGGADTEAFF.

The chain uses TRBV5-1 and TRBJ2-1; 7 positions match TRBD2. After removal of 0 bases from V and 0 bases from J, the junction contained 0 bases not matched to a gene. Germline CDR1 and CDR2: SGHRS and YFSETQ. The CDR3 totals 15 residues. The CDR3 sequence is CASSLGTSSYNEQFF. The CDR3 region has the DNA TGCGCCAGCAGCTTGGGGACTAGCTCCTACAATGAGCAGTTCTTC.

The genes are TRBV10-1 and TRBJ2-1, with 15 positions matching TRBD2. The J segment lost 6 bases and the V segment lost 5 bases, leaving 5 bases of the junction unmatched. The CDR3 has 16 residues. The germline V gene has CDR1 WNHNN and CDR2 SYGVQD (reference sequence). The CDR3: CASSHGGLAGGNEQFF. Here the CDR3 DNA reads TGCGCCAGCAGTCATGGGGGACTAGCGGGGGGCAATGAGCAGTTCTTC.

The chain recombines TRBV28 with TRBJ1-5; D gene unclear. Germline V gene lookup returns CDR1 MDHEN and CDR2 SYDVKM. Trimming took 6 bases from V and 0 from J, leaving 12 bases between them. This CDR3 contains 15 residues. The CDR3 nucleotides read TGTGCCAGCAGCTCTCAGACTGATAGCAATCAGCCCCAGCATTTT. Amino acids: CASSSQTDSNQPQHF. Combining the CDR3 with reference TRBV28 and TRBJ1-5 gives the whole variable domain DVKVTQSSRYLVKRTGEKVFLECVQDMDHENMFWYRQDPGLGLRLIYFSYDVKMKEKGDIPEGYSVSREKKERFSLILESASTNQTSMYLCASSSQTDSNQPQHFGDGTRLSIL.

This clone was seen a few times. One end of the junction varies from germline; a read error may be responsible. The chain links TRBV18 to TRBJ2-1, with TRBD1 matching 9 bases. CDR3 length: 14 residues. The V gene's germline CDR1 is KGHSH and CDR2 LQKENI. CDR3 nucleotides: TGTGCCAGCTCTCCACAGGGGGCTAGGGATGAGCAGTTCTTC. Encoded protein: CASSPQGARDEQFF.

This sequence joins TRBV7-2 and TRBJ2-7, with 7 bases identical to TRBD1. Germline-derived CDR1 and CDR2 are SGHTA and FQGNSA. The CDR3 sequence is 13 residues long. J was trimmed by 3 bases and V by 5 bases; bases with no gene match: 4. The CDR3 sequence: CASSGRQGYEQYF. CDR3 sequence (DNA): TGTGCCAGCAGCGGTAGACAGGGCTACGAGCAGTACTTC.

The rearrangement links TRBV5-1 to TRBJ2-5; D perhaps matches TRBD2 (6 bases). Per the germline V gene, CDR1 is SGHRS and CDR2 is YFSETQ. V was cut by 4 bases and J by 5 bases, with 6 bases left in between. The CDR3 is 11 residues long. The CDR3, as DNA: TGCGCCAGCAGCGGGAGGGAGACCCAGTACTTC. This codes for CASSGRETQYF.

The chain uses TRBV29-1 and TRBJ1-4; 7 bases are a match to TRBD1. CDR1 and CDR2 from the germline V gene are SQVTM and ANQGSEA. J gave up 8 bases and V 6 bases, and 6 bases lay outside the gene matches. There are 12 residues in the CDR3. The CDR3 DNA reads as TGCAGCGTCGGACAGGCCCCGGAAAAACTGTTTTTT. Translation gives CSVGQAPEKLFF. Together with reference TRBV29-1 and TRBJ1-4, the CDR3 gives the full variable domain: SAVISQKPSRDICQRGTSLTIQCQVDSQVTMMFWYRQQPGQSLTLIATANQGSEATYESGFVIDKFPISRPNLTFSTLTVSNMSPEDSSIYLCSVGQAPEKLFFGSGTQLSVL.

The DNA of the CDR3 is TGTGCCAGCAGCCAAGATAGGGGTGACATAGAAAAACTGTTTTTT. Translated: CASSQDRGDIEKLFF. This sequence joins TRBV3-1 (or the pseudogene TRBV3-2) and TRBJ1-4; the D gene is possibly TRBD1 (5 bases). This CDR3 is 15 amino acids long. The germline gives CDR1 LGHDT, CDR2 YNNKEL (reference sequence). Trimming took 0 bases from V and 8 from J, leaving 13 bases between them.

V gene TRBV6-6 combines with J gene TRBJ1-2, with a possible D match to TRBD1 (6 bases). Germline CDR1 reads MNHNY; CDR2 reads SVGAGI (reference sequence). The CDR3 is 13 amino acids. Trimming removed 7 bases from V and 8 bases from J, with 17 bases in between. CDR3 DNA: TGTGCCAGCATTCCACAGGGTTGGGGCGGCTACACCTTC. Translated, it gives CASIPQGWGGYTF.

The chain recombines TRBV5-1 with TRBJ2-1; TRBD2 agrees at 9 bases. Germline V gene lookup returns CDR1 SGHRS and CDR2 YFSETQ. This CDR3 is 15 amino acids long. Unmatched junction bases numbered 11, after V lost 3 bases and J lost 10 bases. DNA for the CDR3: TGCGCCAGCAGCTGGGGAAGTAGCGGGAGAGGCGAGCAGTTCTTC. It specifies CASSWGSSGRGEQFF.

This clone has only one observation. V and J are TRBV29-1 and TRBJ2-2; weak D call: TRBD1 (6 bases). The ends were cut back, 6 bases at V and 3 bases at J, with 14 bases in the middle. Germline V lookup: CDR1 SQVTM, CDR2 ANQGSEA. This CDR3 contains 14 residues. The CDR3 loop reads CSVTGKGDTGELFF. For the CDR3, the DNA is TGCAGCGTCACAGGGAAAGGAGACACCGGGGAGCTGTTTTTT.

This chain uses TRBV19 with TRBJ2-7, with 11 bases lining up with TRBD2. Trimming removed 5 bases from V and 4 bases from J; junction bases left unmatched: 7. The germline gives CDR1 LNHDA, CDR2 SQIVND (reference sequence). This CDR3 has 15 residues. The CDR3 spells CASSSVGTSGYEQYF. As DNA, the CDR3 is TGTGCCAGTAGTTCCGTGGGGACTAGCGGATACGAGCAGTACTTC. Complete variable domain (other parts from reference TRBV19 and TRBJ2-7): DGGITQSPKYLFRKEGQNVTLSCEQNLNHDAMYWYRQDPGQGLRLIYYSQIVNDFQKGDIAEGYSVSREKKESFPLTVTSAQKNPTAFYLCASSSVGTSGYEQYFGPGTRLTVT.

This chain connects TRBV7-8 to TRBJ2-7; TRBD1 agrees at 7 bases. After removal of 5 bases from V and 9 bases from J, the junction contained 22 bases not matched to a gene. The CDR3 is made up of 17 amino acids. Germline lookup yields CDR1 SGHVS and CDR2 FQNEAQ. CDR3 sequence reads: CASSPGTDTLPTSRQYF. CDR3 DNA sequence: TGTGCCAGCAGCCCCGGGACAGATACGTTACCTACGAGTAGGCAGTACTTC.

V and J are TRBV29-1 and TRBJ1-1; 7 nucleotides agree with TRBD1. The germline CDR1 and CDR2 sequences are SQVTM and ANQGSEA. J was trimmed by 3 bases and V by 7 bases; bases with no gene match: 8. The CDR3 extends over 13 amino acids. CDR3 sequence reads: CSALQGGDTEAFF. CDR3 nucleotide sequence: TGCAGCGCTCTCCAGGGGGGAGACACTGAAGCTTTCTTT.